This is a list of T cell receptor beta chains from one sample in a study of radiation and T cells in renal cell carcinoma. Here immunoSEQ multiplex PCR was the method, and the copy in TCRdb shows in-frame clones only, minus some. The data contain 160,000 or so clones, roughly 86% of them seen just once; the ten biggest clones take up roughly 13%. Here the sequenced sample was blood, taken from a patient whose treatment included radiotherapy and nephrectomy. The receptors stem from a woman aged 45 to 65 with renal cell carcinoma. Each CDR3 is given without its conserved first and last residue. Each record gives: J gene, V gene, CDR3 protein.

j_call: TRBJ2-1
v_call: TRBV5-4
cdr3_aa: ASSARQGEHEQF

j_call: TRBJ2-1
v_call: TRBV2
cdr3_aa: ASSGDRVSNEQF

j_call: TRBJ2-5
v_call: TRBV2
cdr3_aa: ASRAGLGRETQY

j_call: TRBJ1-1
v_call: TRBV18
cdr3_aa: ASSSDRGRDTEAF

j_call: TRBJ2-1
v_call: TRBV7-2
cdr3_aa: ASSLPGYGSASYNEQF

j_call: TRBJ2-1
v_call: TRBV2
cdr3_aa: ASSPLAGGYNEQF

j_call: TRBJ1-1
v_call: TRBV9
cdr3_aa: ASSVFWVSEAF

j_call: TRBJ1-2
v_call: TRBV2
cdr3_aa: ASSEDRGEGYT

j_call: TRBJ2-6
v_call: TRBV18
cdr3_aa: ASSLDRISGANVLT

j_call: TRBJ2-1
v_call: TRBV9
cdr3_aa: ASSATGQRPYNEQF

j_call: TRBJ2-3
v_call: TRBV19
cdr3_aa: ASSVQGAKHTQY

j_call: TRBJ1-1
v_call: TRBV5-1
cdr3_aa: ASSRGSGMNTEAF

j_call: TRBJ2-1
v_call: TRBV25-1
cdr3_aa: ASMGVSYNEQF

j_call: TRBJ2-2
v_call: TRBV5-6
cdr3_aa: ASSVPGGLNTGELF

j_call: TRBJ2-7
v_call: TRBV27
cdr3_aa: ASSIPGTPSYEQY

j_call: TRBJ1-1
v_call: TRBV18
cdr3_aa: ASSPPSRGAGLNTEAF

j_call: TRBJ2-5
v_call: TRBV25-1
cdr3_aa: ASSARQGAGETQY

j_call: TRBJ1-3
v_call: TRBV6-4
cdr3_aa: ASRGRGSDSGNTIY

j_call: TRBJ1-5
v_call: TRBV6-6
cdr3_aa: ASSKGPVDNQPQH

j_call: TRBJ2-7
v_call: TRBV6-5
cdr3_aa: ASSYRDSSSYEQY

j_call: TRBJ2-1
v_call: TRBV2
cdr3_aa: ASSEGVAGGIREQF

j_call: TRBJ1-2
v_call: TRBV25-1
cdr3_aa: ASSQSGGWGYT

j_call: TRBJ2-3
v_call: TRBV5-8
cdr3_aa: ASSLRGSDTQY

j_call: TRBJ1-1
v_call: TRBV4-1
cdr3_aa: ASSQVQGKNTEAF

j_call: TRBJ1-2
v_call: TRBV25-1
cdr3_aa: ASSDSTENYGYT

j_call: TRBJ1-1
v_call: TRBV28
cdr3_aa: ASSSGGSGTAEAF

j_call: TRBJ2-5
v_call: TRBV4-3
cdr3_aa: ASSQETSGGPSVETQY

j_call: TRBJ2-5
v_call: TRBV5-1
cdr3_aa: ASSLRTSGGAGTQY

j_call: TRBJ1-3
v_call: TRBV9
cdr3_aa: ASSVAVTGPGSGNTIY

j_call: TRBJ2-7
v_call: TRBV5-1
cdr3_aa: ASSLAWAGADEQY

j_call: TRBJ2-3
v_call: TRBV5-4
cdr3_aa: ASSLEQVSTDTQY

j_call: TRBJ1-4
v_call: TRBV29-1
cdr3_aa: SVAAGQSNEKLF

j_call: TRBJ1-4
v_call: TRBV7-9
cdr3_aa: ASSPEGSWEKLF

j_call: TRBJ1-2
v_call: TRBV5-5
cdr3_aa: ASSLGPNRGYT

j_call: TRBJ2-7
v_call: TRBV5-1
cdr3_aa: ASREGGGYEQY

j_call: TRBJ1-6
v_call: TRBV19
cdr3_aa: ASSIDGGSSYNSPLH

j_call: TRBJ1-6
v_call: TRBV18
cdr3_aa: ASSLAGQSSSYNSPLH

j_call: TRBJ2-2
v_call: TRBV7-2
cdr3_aa: ASSSLGTGPRRDTGELF

j_call: TRBJ1-2
v_call: TRBV19
cdr3_aa: ASSSDRPGQGNYGYT

j_call: TRBJ1-2
v_call: TRBV6-5
cdr3_aa: ASSYSIAINYGYT

j_call: TRBJ1-1
v_call: TRBV2
cdr3_aa: ASKATGTTEAF

j_call: TRBJ2-7
v_call: TRBV10-3
cdr3_aa: AIRAGVAEIYEQY

j_call: TRBJ2-5
v_call: TRBV29-1
cdr3_aa: SVEDPASGGVETQY

j_call: TRBJ2-5
v_call: TRBV7-2
cdr3_aa: ASRLTSGGAGLETQY

j_call: TRBJ2-2
v_call: TRBV19
cdr3_aa: ASSIAGGWTGELF

j_call: TRBJ1-5
v_call: TRBV28
cdr3_aa: ASGASNQPQH

j_call: TRBJ2-3
v_call: TRBV7-2
cdr3_aa: ASSRGLTVDTQY

j_call: TRBJ2-7
v_call: TRBV9
cdr3_aa: ASSVNPSGAYEQY

j_call: TRBJ2-1
v_call: TRBV18
cdr3_aa: ASSPTLPSSNEQF

j_call: TRBJ1-2
v_call: TRBV7-9
cdr3_aa: ASSLARDRGGYT

j_call: TRBJ1-3
v_call: TRBV18
cdr3_aa: ASSPDFGNTIY

j_call: TRBJ2-7
v_call: TRBV29-1
cdr3_aa: SVLTGQGSEQY

j_call: TRBJ2-1
v_call: TRBV19
cdr3_aa: ASSPTPQSSYNEQF

j_call: TRBJ2-7
v_call: TRBV7-9
cdr3_aa: ASSGGQGIYEQY

j_call: TRBJ2-2
v_call: TRBV7-9
cdr3_aa: ASSFKRGNTGELF